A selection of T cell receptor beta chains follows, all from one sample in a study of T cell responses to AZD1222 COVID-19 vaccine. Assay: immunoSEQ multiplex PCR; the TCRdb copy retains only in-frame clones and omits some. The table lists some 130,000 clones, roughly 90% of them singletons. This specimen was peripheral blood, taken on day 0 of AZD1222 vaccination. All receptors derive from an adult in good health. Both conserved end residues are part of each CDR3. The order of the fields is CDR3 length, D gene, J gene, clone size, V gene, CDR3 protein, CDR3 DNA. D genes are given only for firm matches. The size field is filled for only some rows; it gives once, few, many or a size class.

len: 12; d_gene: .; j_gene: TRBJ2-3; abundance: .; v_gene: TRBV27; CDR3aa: CASSWGPDTQYF; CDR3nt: TGTGCCAGCAGTTGGGGGCCAGATACGCAGTATTTT
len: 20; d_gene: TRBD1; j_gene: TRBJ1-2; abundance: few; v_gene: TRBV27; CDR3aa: CASSFLGRKEGAAGNYGYTF; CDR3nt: TGTGCCAGCAGTTTCCTGGGGAGGAAAGAGGGGGCGGCGGGTAACTATGGCTACACCTTC
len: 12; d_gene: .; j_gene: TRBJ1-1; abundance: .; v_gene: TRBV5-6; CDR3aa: CASSSDGTGAFF; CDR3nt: TGTGCCAGCAGCTCCGACGGGACGGGGGCTTTCTTT
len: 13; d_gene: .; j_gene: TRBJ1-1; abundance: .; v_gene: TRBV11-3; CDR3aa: CASSLDPRTEAFF; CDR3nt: TGTGCCAGCAGCTTAGATCCGAGGACTGAAGCTTTCTTT
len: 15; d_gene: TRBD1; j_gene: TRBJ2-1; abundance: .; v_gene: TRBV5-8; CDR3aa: CASSLGDSSYNEQFF; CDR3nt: TGTGCCAGCAGCTTGGGGGACAGCTCCTACAATGAGCAGTTCTTC
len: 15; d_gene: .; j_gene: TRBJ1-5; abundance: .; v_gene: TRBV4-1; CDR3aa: CASSQEGAFRQPQHF; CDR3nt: TGCGCCAGCAGCCAAGAGGGGGCTTTCCGACAGCCCCAGCATTTT
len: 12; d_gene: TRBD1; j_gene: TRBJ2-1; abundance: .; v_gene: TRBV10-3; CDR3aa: CATLLQGNEQFF; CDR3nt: TGTGCCACCCTATTACAGGGGAATGAGCAGTTCTTC
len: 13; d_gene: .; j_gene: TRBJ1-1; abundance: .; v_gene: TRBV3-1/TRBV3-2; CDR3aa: CASSQGGVTEAFF; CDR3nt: TGTGCCAGCAGCCAAGGCGGGGTCACTGAAGCTTTCTTT
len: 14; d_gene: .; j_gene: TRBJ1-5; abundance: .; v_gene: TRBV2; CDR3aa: CASRFDSHYQPQHF; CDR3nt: TGTGCCAGCAGATTCGACAGCCACTATCAGCCCCAGCATTTT
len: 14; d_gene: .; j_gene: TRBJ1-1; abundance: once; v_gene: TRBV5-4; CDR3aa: CASSLYRVGTEAFF; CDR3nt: TGTGCCAGCAGCTTATACAGGGTGGGCACTGAAGCTTTCTTT
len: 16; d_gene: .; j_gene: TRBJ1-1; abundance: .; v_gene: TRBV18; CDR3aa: CASSPRLQGEGTEAFF; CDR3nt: TGTGCCAGCTCACCACGCCTTCAGGGAGAGGGAACTGAAGCTTTCTTT
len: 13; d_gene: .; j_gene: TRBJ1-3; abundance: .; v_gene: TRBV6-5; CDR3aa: CATRTPGGNTIYF; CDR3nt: TGTGCCACCCGGACCCCAGGAGGAAACACCATATATTTT
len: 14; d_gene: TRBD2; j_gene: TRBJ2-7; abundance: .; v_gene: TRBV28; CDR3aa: CASSLTSGADEQYF; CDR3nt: TGTGCCAGCAGTTTAACTAGCGGGGCCGACGAGCAGTACTTC
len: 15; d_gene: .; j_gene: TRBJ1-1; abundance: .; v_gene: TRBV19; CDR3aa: CASSTQPGLGAEAFF; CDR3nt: TGTGCCAGTAGTACCCAACCAGGGCTAGGCGCTGAAGCTTTCTTT
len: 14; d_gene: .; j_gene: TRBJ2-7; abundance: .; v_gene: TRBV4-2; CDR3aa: CASSQGQVFNEQYF; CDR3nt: TGTGCCAGCAGCCAAGGACAGGTATTCAACGAGCAGTACTTC
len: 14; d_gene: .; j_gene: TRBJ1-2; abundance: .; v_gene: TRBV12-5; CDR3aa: CASGSDGMKYGYTF; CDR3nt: TGTGCTAGTGGTTCAGACGGCATGAAGTATGGCTACACCTTC
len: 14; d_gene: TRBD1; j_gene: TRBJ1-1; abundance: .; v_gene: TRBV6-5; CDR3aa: CASSYRQGRTEAFF; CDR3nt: TGTGCCAGCAGTTATCGACAGGGGCGGACTGAAGCTTTCTTT